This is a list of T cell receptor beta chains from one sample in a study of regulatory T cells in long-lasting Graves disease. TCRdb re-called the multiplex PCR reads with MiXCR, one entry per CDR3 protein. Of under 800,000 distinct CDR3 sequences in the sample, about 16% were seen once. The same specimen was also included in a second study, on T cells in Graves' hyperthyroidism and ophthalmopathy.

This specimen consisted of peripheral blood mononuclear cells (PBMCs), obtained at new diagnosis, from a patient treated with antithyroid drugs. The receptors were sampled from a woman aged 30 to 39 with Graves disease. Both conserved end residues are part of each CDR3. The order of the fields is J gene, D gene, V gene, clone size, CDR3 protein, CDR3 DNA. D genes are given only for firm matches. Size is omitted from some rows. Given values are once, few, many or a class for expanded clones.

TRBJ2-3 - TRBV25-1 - CASKHPGPQGTDTQYF TGTGCCAGCAAACACCCCGGGCCACAAGGCACAGATACGCAGTATTTT
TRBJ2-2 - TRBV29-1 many CSAQGLVNTGELFF TGCAGCGCCCAGGGTCTTGTGAACACCGGGGAGCTGTTTTTT
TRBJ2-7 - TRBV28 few CASSLSNRPPYEQYF TGTGCCAGCAGTTTATCAAACAGGCCTCCCTACGAGCAGTACTTC
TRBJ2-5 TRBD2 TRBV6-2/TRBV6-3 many CASRRGSLAGVSWETQYF TGTGCCAGCAGACGGGGCTCACTAGCGGGAGTATCTTGGGAGACCCAGTACTTC
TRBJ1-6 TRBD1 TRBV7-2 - CASSGDRASFIHF TGTGCCAGCAGCGGTGACAGGGCGTCTTTTATCCACTTT
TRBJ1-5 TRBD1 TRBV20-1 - CSAPSPGGAGQPQHF TGCAGTGCGCCGAGCCCAGGGGGCGCTGGGCAGCCCCAGCATTTT
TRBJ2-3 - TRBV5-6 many CASSLDGVLARNTDTQYF TGTGCCAGCAGCTTGGATGGAGTTCTAGCGCGAAACACAGATACGCAGTATTTT
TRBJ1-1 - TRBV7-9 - CASSVTGATNTEAFF TGTGCCAGCAGCGTAACCGGGGCTACGAACACTGAAGCTTTCTTT
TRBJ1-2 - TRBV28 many CASSSHGKGSNGYTF TGTGCCAGCAGTTCCCACGGGAAGGGTAGTAATGGCTACACCTTC
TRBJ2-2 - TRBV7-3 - CASSPLGVGTGELFF TGTGCCAGCAGCCCGCTAGGGGTGGGCACCGGGGAGCTGTTTTTT
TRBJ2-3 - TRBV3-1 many CASSQVVGNTQYF TGTGCCAGCAGCCAAGTAGTTGGGAATACGCAGTATTTT
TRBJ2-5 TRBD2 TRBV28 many CASHSGNGRETQYF TGTGCCAGCCACAGCGGGAATGGGCGAGAGACCCAGTACTTC
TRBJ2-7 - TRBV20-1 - CSAPRAVTSSYEQYF TGCAGTGCGCCTCGCGCCGTGACCAGCTCCTACGAGCAGTACTTC
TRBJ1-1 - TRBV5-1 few CASKGGVDTEAFF TGCGCCAGCAAAGGAGGTGTCGACACTGAAGCTTTCTTT
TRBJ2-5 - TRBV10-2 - CASSASGLGETQYF TGCGCCAGCAGTGCTTCCGGGTTGGGGGAGACCCAGTACTTC
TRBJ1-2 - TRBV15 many CATRPYQGIYGYTF TGTGCCACCAGACCTTACCAGGGCATCTATGGCTACACCTTC
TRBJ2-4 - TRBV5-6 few CASSRETIAKNIQYF TGTGCCAGTTCCAGGGAAACGATAGCCAAAAACATTCAGTACTTC
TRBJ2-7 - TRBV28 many CASSLSNSYEQYF TGTGCCAGCAGTTTGAGTAATTCCTACGAGCAGTACTTC
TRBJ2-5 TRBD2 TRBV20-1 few CSATSGRPWGLETQYF TGCAGTGCCACTAGCGGGAGGCCCTGGGGGCTAGAGACCCAGTACTTC
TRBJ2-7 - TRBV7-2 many CASSLGRGFFHEQYF TGTGCCAGCAGCTTAGGCAGGGGCTTTTTCCACGAGCAGTACTTC
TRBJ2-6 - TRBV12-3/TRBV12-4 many CASTQPGSGANVLTF TGTGCCAGCACCCAACCAGGCTCTGGGGCCAACGTCCTGACTTTC
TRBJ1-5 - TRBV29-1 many CSVEADSNQPQHF TGCAGCGTTGAAGCGGATAGCAATCAGCCCCAGCATTTT
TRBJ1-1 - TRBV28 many CASSFAVNTEAFF TGTGCCAGCAGTTTCGCGGTAAACACTGAAGCTTTCTTT
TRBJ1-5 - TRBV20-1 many CSALRINQPQHF TGCAGTGCTTTACGGATCAATCAGCCCCAGCATTTT
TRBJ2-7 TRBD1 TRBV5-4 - CASSDRGPSYEQYF TGTGCCAGCAGCGACAGGGGTCCCTCCTACGAGCAGTACTTC
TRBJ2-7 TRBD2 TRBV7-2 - CASSLVGGGSYEQYF TGTGCCAGCAGCTTAGTTGGGGGGGGGTCCTACGAGCAGTACTTC
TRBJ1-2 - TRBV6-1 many CASRPRQPSYGYTF TGTGCCAGCAGACCCAGGCAACCCTCCTATGGCTACACCTTC
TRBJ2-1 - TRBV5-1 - CASSLESDYNEQFF TGCGCCAGCAGCTTGGAGTCAGACTACAATGAGCAGTTCTTC
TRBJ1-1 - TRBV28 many CASSLGRGFNTEAFF TGTGCCAGCAGTTTAGGCAGGGGTTTCAACACTGAAGCTTTCTTT
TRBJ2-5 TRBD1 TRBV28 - CASSLEGTGGAQETQYF TGTGCCAGCAGTTTAGAGGGGACAGGGGGGGCACAAGAGACCCAGTACTTC
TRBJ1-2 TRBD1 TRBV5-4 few CASSADRYYGYTF TGTGCCAGCAGCGCGGACAGGTACTATGGCTACACCTTC
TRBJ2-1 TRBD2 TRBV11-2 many CASSFTSSGMNEQFF TGTGCCAGCAGCTTTACGTCTAGCGGGATGAATGAGCAGTTCTTC
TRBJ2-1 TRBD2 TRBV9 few CASSFSTLSGSSYNEQFF TGTGCCAGCAGCTTCTCAACTTTAAGCGGGAGCTCCTACAATGAGCAGTTCTTC
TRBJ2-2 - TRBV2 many CASSEAPQTPGELFF TGTGCCAGCAGTGAAGCTCCTCAAACCCCCGGGGAGCTGTTTTTT
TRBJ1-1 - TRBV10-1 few CASSEGPQEAFF TGCGCCAGCAGTGAGGGACCCCAGGAAGCTTTCTTT
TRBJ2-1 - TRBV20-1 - CSANGGSSYNEQFF TGCAGTGCTAACGGAGGGAGCTCCTACAATGAGCAGTTCTTC
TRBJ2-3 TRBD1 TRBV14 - CASSPLRTGGTDTQYF TGTGCCAGCAGCCCCCTTAGGACAGGGGGCACAGATACGCAGTATTTT
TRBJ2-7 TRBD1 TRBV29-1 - CSAEGASHEQYF TGCAGCGCCGAGGGGGCGTCCCACGAGCAGTACTTC
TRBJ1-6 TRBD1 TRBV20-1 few CSNKAGTGASPLHF TGCAGTAACAAGGCCGGGACAGGGGCATCACCCCTCCACTTT
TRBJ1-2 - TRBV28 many CASSLLPYGYTF TGTGCCAGCAGTTTATTACCCTATGGCTACACCTTC
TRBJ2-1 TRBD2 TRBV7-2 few CASSLAGTSGSKPYNEQFF TGTGCCAGCAGCTTAGCTGGGACTAGCGGGTCGAAACCCTACAATGAGCAGTTCTTC
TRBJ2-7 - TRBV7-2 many CASSLFGEQYF TGTGCCAGCAGCTTATTTGGCGAGCAGTACTTC
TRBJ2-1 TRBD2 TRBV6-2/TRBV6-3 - CASTPGLAGYNEQFF TGTGCCAGCACGCCGGGACTAGCGGGGTACAATGAGCAGTTCTTC
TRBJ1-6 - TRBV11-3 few CASSLYENSPLHF TGTGCCAGCAGCTTATATGAGAATTCACCCCTCCACTTT
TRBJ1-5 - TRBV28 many CATTVGTHLRHF TGTGCCACCACAGTTGGGACCCACCTCAGGCATTTT